Shown below are 32 T cell receptor beta chains from a single sample sequenced in a study of blood T cell repertoires in COVID-19. TCRdb keeps only in-frame clones here, not all; method: immunoSEQ multiplex PCR. The sample yields over 70,000 clones, 80% to 95% seen once. Sequencing was performed on peripheral blood. Source of these receptors: a human donor with active COVID-19. The donor label of this sample is uncertain.

The rearrangement links TRBV5-4 to TRBJ1-2; D might be TRBD1 (6 bases). The CDR3 consists of 13 residues. From germline, CDR1 is SGHNT and CDR2 YYREEE (reference sequence). Trimming removed 0 bases at V and 4 bases at J, with 7 bases between. As DNA, the CDR3 is TGTGCCAGCAGCTTGGAAGGGGGCTATGGCTACACCTTC. Its translation is CASSLEGGYGYTF.

Concerning this clone: Distinct nucleotide sequences in the sample also encode this CDR3. The chain has TRBV9 and TRBJ2-2, with 8 bases fitting TRBD2. The CDR3 has 16 amino acids. CDR1 and CDR2 (germline): SGDLS, YYNGEE. V trimming: 0 bases; J trimming: 4 bases; junction bases outside the gene matches: 5. The DNA of the CDR3 is TGTGCCAGCAGCGTAGCCCCGGGGGGGCGCACCGGGGAGCTGTTTTTT. It encodes CASSVAPGGRTGELFF.

This chain links TRBV19 with TRBJ2-7, with 8 bases identical to TRBD1. CDR1 LNHDA and CDR2 SQIVND come from the germline V gene (reference sequence). The CDR3 spans 16 residues. With 0 bases clipped from V and 3 bases from J, the junction kept 7 bases outside the gene matches. CDR3 loop: CASSIDPQGAFYEQYF. CDR3 DNA sequence: TGTGCCAGTAGTATAGATCCCCAGGGGGCTTTCTACGAGCAGTACTTC.

The rearrangement joins TRBV6-5 to TRBJ2-7, with 9 bases aligning to TRBD2. Germline lookup yields CDR1 MNHEY and CDR2 SVGAGI. CDR3 length: 14 residues. V shed 7 bases, J shed 3 bases, and the junction held 7 bases outside the gene matches. CDR3 loop: CASNPSGVIYEQYF. The CDR3 coding sequence is TGTGCCAGCAATCCTAGCGGGGTAATCTACGAGCAGTACTTC.

Here the CDR3 reads CASSNYQGQGNGYTF. CDR3 nucleotide sequence: TGTGCCAGCAGTAACTACCAGGGACAGGGCAATGGCTACACCTTC. The V and J genes are TRBV6-5 and TRBJ1-2, with TRBD1 matching 9 bases. After removal of 5 bases from V and 6 bases from J, the junction contained 10 bases not matched to a gene. The CDR3 covers 15 residues. Looked up from germline, CDR1 is MNHEY and CDR2 is SVGAGI.

The chain couples TRBV27 to TRBJ2-5, with D possibly matching TRBD2 (6 bases). CDR3 length: 15 residues. The V end lost 4 bases, the J end lost 3 bases, and 15 bases lay between the germline ends. Germline V lookup: CDR1 MNHEY, CDR2 SMNVEV (reference sequence). In DNA form, the CDR3 reads TGTGCCAGCAGTTCGCGGGGTGACGGAAAAGAGACCCAGTACTTC. It specifies CASSSRGDGKETQYF.

The genes are TRBV7-6 and TRBJ2-1; TRBD2 matches at 9 bases. The V segment lost 5 bases and the J segment 1 base; nucleotides outside the gene matches: 9. The germline V gene has CDR1 SGHVS and CDR2 FNYEAQ. This CDR3 comprises 17 residues. This chain's CDR3 is CASSNAPAGGSYNEQFF. CDR3 coding DNA: TGTGCCAGCAGCAACGCCCCGGCGGGGGGGTCCTACAATGAGCAGTTCTTC. Looking up the rest from reference TRBV7-6 and TRBJ2-1 gives the full variable domain: GAGVSQSPRYKVTKRGQDVALRCDPISGHVSLYWYRQALGQGPEFLTYFNYEAQQDKSGLPNDRFSAERPEGSISTLTIQRTEQRDSAMYRCASSNAPAGGSYNEQFFGPGTRLTVL.

This clone was seen only once. This sequence joins TRBV14 and TRBJ2-1; 8 bases are a match to TRBD1. This CDR3 is built from 15 residues. Looked up from germline, CDR1 is SGHDN and CDR2 is FVKESK. J was trimmed by 2 bases and V by 4 bases; bases with no gene match: 4. CDR3 amino acids: CASSPDRGPYNEQFF. The CDR3 DNA sequence: TGTGCCAGCAGCCCAGACAGGGGCCCCTACAATGAGCAGTTCTTC.

The chain joins TRBV29-1 to TRBJ2-4; 14 nucleotides match TRBD2. The CDR3 sequence is 16 residues long. After removal of 8 bases from V and 1 base from J, the junction contained 7 bases not matched to a gene. Germline CDR1 is SQVTM and CDR2 is ANQGSEA. CDR3 sequence: CSIGLAGGRAKNIQYF. The CDR3 region has the DNA TGCAGCATCGGACTAGCGGGGGGCAGGGCCAAAAACATTCAGTACTTC.

The chain uses TRBV5-1 and TRBJ2-1; weak D call: TRBD1 (5 bases). Trimming stripped 0 bases from V and 5 bases from J, with 12 bases between. This CDR3 has 15 residues. Germline V gene data show CDR1 as SGHRS and CDR2 as YFSETQ. This CDR3 reads CASSLVVQGDNEQFF. CDR3 coding DNA: TGCGCCAGCAGCTTGGTGGTGCAGGGCGACAATGAGCAGTTCTTC.

The rearrangement uses TRBV2 and TRBJ2-3; possible D gene TRBD2, 6 bases. V was cut by 6 bases and J by 2 bases, with 9 bases left in between. Germline assignment: CDR1 SNHLY and CDR2 FYNNEI. This CDR3 has 13 residues. CDR3 coding DNA: TGTGCCAGCAGAGGAGGGTACACAGATACGCAGTATTTT. This encodes CASRGGYTDTQYF.

V gene TRBV6-6 combines with J gene TRBJ2-3, with 7 bases matching TRBD2. Germline V lookup: CDR1 MNHNY, CDR2 SVGAGI (reference sequence). CDR3 length: 13 residues. V lost 2 bases, J lost 4 bases, and 0 bases stayed unmatched. DNA for the CDR3: TGTGCCAGCAGTTACCGGGGGGCAGATACGCAGTATTTT. Its protein is CASSYRGADTQYF.

V is TRBV7-3 and J is TRBJ1-1, with 8 positions matching TRBD1. The CDR3 is 14 amino acids. CDR1 is SGHTA and CDR2 is FQGTGA in the germline V gene. V lost 2 bases, J lost 4 bases, and 3 bases stayed unmatched. Here the CDR3 DNA reads TGTGCCAGCAGCTTAGCCGGGACAGGCACTGAAGCTTTCTTT. It is translated as CASSLAGTGTEAFF.

The V and J genes are TRBV7-9 and TRBJ1-2, with 10 nucleotides matching TRBD1. Germline V lookup: CDR1 SEHNR, CDR2 FQNEAQ (reference sequence). The CDR3 sequence is 15 residues long. V was pared by 1 base and J by 4 bases, with 3 bases of the junction left unmatched. CDR3 nucleotide sequence: TGTGCCAGCAGCTTAGTGACAGGGGGCATCTATGGCTACACCTTC. Translating it yields CASSLVTGGIYGYTF.

This clone was observed a single time. The genes are TRBV21-1 and TRBJ2-5; TRBD1, the D gene given by the table, was not confirmed from the DNA. TRBV21-1 is described as a pseudogene. This CDR3 spans 18 amino acids. Here the CDR3 DNA reads TGTGCCAGCAGCAAAGGGTATTCAGGGGGGAAGTACCAAGAGACCCAGTACTTC. This gives the protein CASSKGYSGGKYQETQYF.

This chain links TRBV18 with TRBJ2-5; D call uncertain. Looked up from germline, CDR1 is KGHSH and CDR2 is LQKENI. The CDR3 consists of 14 residues. Trimming took 0 bases from V and 1 from J, leaving 6 bases between them. CDR3 loop: CASSPPATQETQYF. In DNA, the CDR3 is TGTGCCAGCTCACCACCAGCGACCCAAGAGACCCAGTACTTC.

The chain links TRBV11-2 to TRBJ1-2; D not certain. CDR1 is SGHAT and CDR2 is FQNNGV in the germline V gene. The germline V and J ends were trimmed by 1 base and 3 bases, with 6 bases remaining between them. The CDR3 totals 13 residues. The CDR3 sequence: CASSLGPDYGYTF. The CDR3, as DNA: TGTGCCAGCAGCTTAGGTCCTGACTATGGCTACACCTTC.

V and J are TRBV4-3 and TRBJ2-1; 11 bases align to TRBD2. Looked up from germline, CDR1 is LGHNA and CDR2 is YSLEER. This CDR3 contains 19 residues. V trimming: 1 base; J trimming: 8 bases; junction bases outside the gene matches: 16. CDR3 residues: CASSQAPSGGPSGEHEQFF. CDR3 sequence (DNA): TGCGCCAGCAGCCAAGCCCCTAGCGGGGGGCCCTCTGGTGAGCATGAGCAGTTCTTC.

This sequence joins TRBV20-1 and TRBJ1-3, with D unresolved. Germline V gives CDR1 DFQATT, CDR2 SNEGSKA (reference sequence). Deletions cut 3 bases from V and 2 bases from J, with 8 bases between. The CDR3 extends over 13 amino acids. CDR3 region: CSASARTGNTIYF. CDR3 nucleotides: TGCAGTGCTAGTGCGCGAACTGGAAACACCATATATTTT.

This CDR3 is CASSLVAGGPQETQYF. The CDR3 region has the DNA TGTGCCAGCAGCTTAGTGGCGGGGGGGCCTCAAGAGACCCAGTACTTC. The V call is TRBV7-6, the J call TRBJ2-5; 9 bases map to TRBD2. The V segment lost 1 base and the J segment 2 bases; nucleotides outside the gene matches: 5. Looked up from germline, CDR1 is SGHVS and CDR2 is FNYEAQ. The CDR3 totals 16 residues. Full variable domain (rest looked up from reference TRBV7-6 and TRBJ2-5): GAGVSQSPRYKVTKRGQDVALRCDPISGHVSLYWYRQALGQGPEFLTYFNYEAQQDKSGLPNDRFSAERPEGSISTLTIQRTEQRDSAMYRCASSLVAGGPQETQYFGPGTRLLVL.

The chain uses TRBV4-2 and TRBJ2-7, with TRBD2 as a possible D gene (5 bases). The CDR3 contains 15 residues. The ends were cut back, 1 base at V and 7 bases at J, with 17 bases in the middle. Germline loops: CDR1 LGHNA, CDR2 YNFKEQ. This CDR3 reads CASSQGRGGIGEQYF. The CDR3 nucleotides read TGTGCCAGCAGCCAAGGACGGGGTGGCATAGGGGAGCAGTACTTC.

This clone has a single count. The CDR3 DNA follows: TGCGCCAGCAGTAGCGGGGGGGGGAATGAGCAGTTCTTC. This codes for CASSSGGGNEQFF. The genes are TRBV10-2 and TRBJ2-1; 10 nucleotides line up with TRBD2. The germline V gene has CDR1 WSHSY and CDR2 SAAADI. J gave up 7 bases and V 5 bases, and 2 bases lay outside the gene matches. The CDR3 extends over 13 amino acids.

The chain has TRBV9 and TRBJ2-6; 11 bases align to TRBD1. V lost 0 bases to trimming and J lost 2 bases; unmatched junction nucleotides: 4. This CDR3 comprises 18 residues. Per the germline V gene, CDR1 is SGDLS and CDR2 is YYNGEE. The CDR3 coding sequence is TGTGCCAGCAGCGTAGTCGGGACAGGGGGTCCTGGGGCCAACGTCCTGACTTTC. Its protein product is CASSVVGTGGPGANVLTF.

CDR3 bases: TGCAGCGTTGCGGGATTAGTGGAGCAGTACTTC. Translated, it gives CSVAGLVEQYF. The rearrangement uses TRBV29-1 and TRBJ2-7; weak D call: TRBD2 (5 bases). There are 11 residues in the CDR3. Germline-derived CDR1 and CDR2 are SQVTM and ANQGSEA. Trimming shortened V by 4 bases and J by 7 bases, and 11 bases separated the two germline ends.

This chain connects TRBV6-6 to TRBJ2-7; 10 nucleotides agree with TRBD1. The ends lost 2 bases at V and 5 bases at J; junction bases unmatched: 3. This CDR3 is 14 amino acids long. Germline V gene lookup returns CDR1 MNHNY and CDR2 SVGAGI (reference sequence). CDR3 sequence reads: CASSYDRGHNEQYF. The CDR3 region has the DNA TGTGCCAGCAGTTACGACAGGGGGCACAACGAGCAGTACTTC.

V is TRBV2 and J is TRBJ2-5, with TRBD1 matching over 7 bases. Germline V lookup: CDR1 SNHLY, CDR2 FYNNEI. This CDR3 is built from 14 residues. V was pared by 5 bases and J by 0 bases, with 3 bases of the junction left unmatched. For the CDR3, the DNA is TGTGCCAGCAGTAAGACAGGGTACCAAGAGACCCAGTACTTC. It encodes CASSKTGYQETQYF.

The chain joins TRBV7-2 to TRBJ2-7; a possible D gene is TRBD1 (6 bases). The germline CDR1 and CDR2 sequences are SGHTA and FQGNSA. Between the trimmed V and J ends, which lost 4 bases and 7 bases, there was a span of 17 bases. The CDR3 totals 14 residues. The CDR3 spells CASSWVGDNQEQYF. The DNA of the CDR3 is TGTGCCAGCAGCTGGGTGGGGGACAACCAAGAGCAGTACTTC.

The chain couples TRBV9 to TRBJ1-5; the match to TRBD1 covers 8 bases. Germline V lookup: CDR1 SGDLS, CDR2 YYNGEE. With V trimmed by 5 bases and J by 5 bases, 9 bases remained unmatched. This CDR3 contains 15 residues. The CDR3 here is CASSSQTGEDQPQHF. The CDR3 DNA follows: TGTGCCAGCAGTAGTCAGACAGGGGAGGATCAGCCCCAGCATTTT.

This clone was seen more than once but under ten times. The genes are TRBV5-1 and TRBJ1-2, with 7 bases that match TRBD1. Trimming took 3 bases from V and 4 from J; bases not matched to a gene: 6. CDR1 is SGHRS, CDR2 YFSETQ, per germline. This CDR3 is built from 14 residues. CDR3 in amino acids: CASSSGTEGYGYTF. In nucleotides, the CDR3 is TGCGCCAGCAGCTCCGGGACAGAAGGCTATGGCTACACCTTC.

V and J are TRBV7-8 and TRBJ1-4; D call uncertain. Trimming removed 1 base at V and 2 bases at J, with 14 bases between. The germline gives CDR1 SGHVS, CDR2 FQNEAQ. The CDR3 is 17 amino acids. CDR3 nucleotides: TGTGCCAGCAGCTTAGAGGCAGGCGCACCGACTAATGAAAAACTGTTTTTT. Amino acids: CASSLEAGAPTNEKLFF.

The chain has TRBV3-1 (or the pseudogene TRBV3-2) and TRBJ1-2; 7 bases are a match to TRBD1. J lost 8 bases, V lost 1 base, and 7 bases had no gene match. The CDR3 has 14 amino acids. The germline gives CDR1 LGHDT, CDR2 YNNKEL (reference sequence). Here the CDR3 reads CASSQVQGLGGYTF. The DNA of the CDR3 is TGTGCCAGCAGCCAAGTACAGGGGCTGGGCGGCTACACCTTC.

V and J are TRBV19 and TRBJ2-5; 9 bases are a match to TRBD1. The V gene's germline CDR1 is LNHDA and CDR2 SQIVND (reference sequence). Trimming cost V 4 bases and J 5 bases; bases outside gene matches: 5. The CDR3 consists of 14 residues. DNA of the CDR3: TGTGCCAGTAGTACTTGGACAGGGGCGGAGACCCAGTACTTC. Amino acids: CASSTWTGAETQYF.